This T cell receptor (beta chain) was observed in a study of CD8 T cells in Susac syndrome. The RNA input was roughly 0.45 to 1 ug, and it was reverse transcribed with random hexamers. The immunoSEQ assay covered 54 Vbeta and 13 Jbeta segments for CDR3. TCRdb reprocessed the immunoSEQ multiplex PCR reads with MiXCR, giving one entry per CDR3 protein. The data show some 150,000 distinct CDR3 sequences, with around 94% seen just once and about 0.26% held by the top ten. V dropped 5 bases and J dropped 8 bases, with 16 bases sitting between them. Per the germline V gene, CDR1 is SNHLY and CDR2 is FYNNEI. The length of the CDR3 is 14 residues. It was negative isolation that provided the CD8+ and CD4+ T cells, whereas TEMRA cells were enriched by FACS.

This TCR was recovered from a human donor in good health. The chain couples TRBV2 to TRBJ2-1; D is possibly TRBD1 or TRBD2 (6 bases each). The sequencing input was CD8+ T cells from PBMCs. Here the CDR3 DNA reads TGTGCCAGCAGTAAAACGGGGGCTACCGATGAGCAGTTCTTC. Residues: CASSKTGATDEQFF.